Each of the 21 T cell receptor beta chains below was sequenced from the same sample in a study of cytomegalovirus exposure and HLA in healthy donors. Primers included in the PCR were 60 Vbeta and 13 Jbeta primers. Libraries were prepared by immunoSEQ multiplex PCR; TCRdb keeps only in-frame clonotypes and omits some of them. The data hold about 180,000 clones, with about 80% observed a single time. Sequencing used PBMCs. Receptors originate from a man aged 18 to 30 in good health and CMV-seronegative.

The chain links TRBV5-1 to TRBJ1-1; 7 nucleotides match TRBD1. Losses at the gene ends were 3 bases for V and 0 bases for J; bases not matched to a gene: 17. CDR1 is SGHRS and CDR2 is YFSETQ in the germline V gene. This CDR3 spans 19 amino acids. The CDR3, as DNA: TGCGCCAGCAGCTGGGGACAGTTACCCGCGATCTACATGAACACTGAAGCTTTCTTT. Amino acid sequence: CASSWGQLPAIYMNTEAFF.

The J gene is TRBJ2-7, the V gene TRBV7-2, with 7 bases that match TRBD2. Germline V gene sequence: CDR1 SGHTA, CDR2 FQGNSA. V was pared by 4 bases and J by 1 base, with 4 bases of the junction left unmatched. This CDR3 has 14 amino acids. Here the CDR3 reads CASSSLATSYEQYF. The CDR3 coding sequence is TGTGCCAGCAGCTCACTAGCGACGTCCTACGAGCAGTACTTC.

V is TRBV15 and J is TRBJ1-1; maybe TRBD1 (5 bases). Germline values: CDR1 LNHNV, CDR2 YYDKDF (reference sequence). Trimming cost V 5 bases and J 4 bases, with 17 bases left between them. The CDR3 covers 15 residues. DNA of the CDR3: TGTGCCACCAGCTCTGGGACCGGGGGAGGCACTGAAGCTTTCTTT. Its protein is CATSSGTGGGTEAFF.

The V gene is TRBV6-7, the J gene TRBJ2-3; 10 nucleotides match TRBD2. Being an ORF, TRBV6-7 has a function that is uncertain. The J segment lost 1 base and the V segment lost 6 bases, leaving 13 bases of the junction unmatched. The CDR3 is 18 amino acids. CDR3 sequence reads: CASRRDKGLADRTDTQYF. The CDR3 nucleotides are TGTGCCAGCAGGAGGGATAAAGGACTAGCGGATCGCACAGATACGCAGTATTTT.

This chain uses TRBV13 with TRBJ2-5, with 8 bases lining up with TRBD1. This CDR3 has 15 residues. Germline loops: CDR1 PRHDT, CDR2 FYEKMQ (reference sequence). The J segment lost 1 base and the V segment lost 4 bases, leaving 5 bases of the junction unmatched. The CDR3 loop is CASSSRTGIQETQYF. In DNA form, the CDR3 reads TGTGCCAGCAGCTCCCGGACAGGGATCCAAGAGACCCAGTACTTC.

The chain carries TRBV6-5 and TRBJ2-5, with TRBD1 identical over 11 bases. Germline lookup yields CDR1 MNHEY and CDR2 SVGAGI. V gave up 9 bases and J gave up 3 bases; unmatched junction bases: 6. The CDR3 extends over 14 amino acids. The CDR3 reads CARASGQGEETQYF. DNA for the CDR3: TGTGCCAGGGCCTCGGGACAGGGGGAAGAGACCCAGTACTTC.

This clone was recorded only once. The chain is built from TRBV9 and TRBJ1-2; unclear D gene. Germline CDR1 reads SGDLS; CDR2 reads YYNGEE. V lost 3 bases and J lost 0, with 18 bases in between. The CDR3 covers 17 residues. The CDR3 DNA reads as TGTGCCAGCAGCGGCATCCCGACTGCACTTTCTAACTATGGCTACACCTTC. This encodes CASSGIPTALSNYGYTF.

The chain recombines TRBV4-1 with TRBJ2-2, with 9 bases identical to TRBD2. The CDR3 has 15 amino acids. CDR1 and CDR2 (germline): MGHRA, YSYEKL. V gave up 0 bases and J gave up 4 bases; unmatched junction bases: 0. In DNA form, the CDR3 reads TGCGCCAGCAGCCAAGAGGGACTAGCCACCGGGGAGCTGTTTTTT. Protein sequence: CASSQEGLATGELFF.

This clone was counted a few times. V is TRBV9 and J is TRBJ2-1; TRBD1 matches at 10 bases. Germline V gene lookup returns CDR1 SGDLS and CDR2 YYNGEE. The CDR3 consists of 17 residues. With V trimmed by 3 bases and J by 3 bases, 9 bases remained unmatched. The CDR3 loop is CASSASGQGVYYNEQFF. The CDR3 DNA follows: TGTGCCAGCAGCGCCTCAGGACAGGGGGTTTACTACAATGAGCAGTTCTTC. Full variable domain (rest looked up from reference TRBV9 and TRBJ2-1): DSGVTQTPKHLITATGQRVTLRCSPRSGDLSVYWYQQSLDQGLQFLIQYYNGEERAKGNILERFSAQQFPDLHSELNLSSLELGDSALYFCASSASGQGVYYNEQFFGPGTRLTVL.

The V gene is TRBV4-1, the J gene TRBJ1-1; 10 nucleotides line up with TRBD1. This CDR3 is 15 amino acids long. V trimming: 4 bases; J trimming: 1 base; junction bases outside the gene matches: 3. The germline V gene has CDR1 MGHRA and CDR2 YSYEKL. The CDR3 is CASSLRTGGNTEAFF. CDR3 DNA sequence: TGCGCCAGCAGCCTTCGGACAGGGGGGAACACTGAAGCTTTCTTT.

The genes are TRBV7-3 and TRBJ1-2; D gene ambiguous. In germline, CDR1 is SGHTA, CDR2 FQGTGA. V lost 5 bases and J 8 bases, leaving 15 bases between the germline ends. The CDR3 spans 13 residues. The CDR3 sequence is CASSPHPSEGYTF. The CDR3 DNA reads TGTGCCAGCAGCCCCCACCCGTCAGAAGGCTACACCTTC.

CDR3 sequence reads: CASSSWTGPNYEQYF. The DNA of the CDR3 is TGCGCCAGCAGCTCCTGGACAGGGCCCAACTACGAGCAGTACTTC. The genes are TRBV5-1 and TRBJ2-7; 8 bases align to TRBD1. This CDR3 region has 15 residues. V lost 3 bases, J lost 3 bases, and 8 bases stayed unmatched. The germline gives CDR1 SGHRS, CDR2 YFSETQ.

V usage is TRBV13 and J usage is TRBJ1-5; D unclear. Trimming pared 2 bases from V and 1 base from J, leaving 12 bases between. Germline CDR1 reads PRHDT; CDR2 reads FYEKMQ (reference sequence). CDR3 length: 16 residues. In nucleotides, the CDR3 is TGTGCCAGCAGCTTAAGGGCAGGAGGGAGCAATCAGCCCCAGCATTTT. It specifies CASSLRAGGSNQPQHF.

The chain employs TRBV5-5 and TRBJ1-1; 8 positions agree with TRBD1. The CDR3 consists of 17 residues. Germline assignment: CDR1 SGHKS and CDR2 YYEKEE (reference sequence). V gave up 4 bases and J gave up 2 bases; unmatched junction bases: 13. The CDR3 DNA reads TGTGCCAGCAGCATCAATTTATCCAGGGGGCCTAACACTGAAGCTTTCTTT. Translation gives CASSINLSRGPNTEAFF.

This sequence joins TRBV11-2 and TRBJ2-2; D is possibly TRBD2 (7 bases). CDR3 length equals 15 residues. Trimming took 4 bases from V and 6 from J, leaving 15 bases between them. The germline V gene encodes CDR1 SGHAT and CDR2 FQNNGV. The CDR3 region has the DNA TGTGCCAGCAGCTACTTACAGGGAGGGTCCGGGGAGCTGTTTTTT. This gives the protein CASSYLQGGSGELFF.

This clone was counted between two and nine times. V gene TRBV19 combines with J gene TRBJ1-4, with D possibly being TRBD1 (5 bases). V gave up 7 bases and J gave up 0 bases, with 12 bases separating them. The CDR3 is 15 amino acids. Germline loops: CDR1 LNHDA, CDR2 SQIVND (reference sequence). For the CDR3, the DNA is TGTGCCAGTACCCCCCACAGGTCAACTAATGAAAAACTGTTTTTT. Encoded protein: CASTPHRSTNEKLFF.

This chain uses TRBV6-6 with TRBJ2-7, with TRBD2 as a possible D gene (5 bases). Germline values: CDR1 MNHNY, CDR2 SVGAGI (reference sequence). With 2 bases removed from V and 2 bases from J, the gap between germline ends came to 13 bases. CDR3 length equals 15 residues. CDR3 DNA sequence: TGTGCCAGCAGTTACGGGAGTGGGAGTGCCTACGAGCAGTACTTC. Translated, it gives CASSYGSGSAYEQYF.

V gene TRBV27 combines with J gene TRBJ2-1; maybe TRBD1 (5 bases). The CDR3 sequence is 16 residues long. Germline assignment: CDR1 MNHEY and CDR2 SMNVEV (reference sequence). V was clipped by 4 bases and J by 0 bases, with 13 bases between them. The CDR3 DNA reads as TGTGCCAGCAGTTGGGGCGGTCTAAGCTCCTACAATGAGCAGTTCTTC. It encodes CASSWGGLSSYNEQFF.

The rearrangement uses TRBV6-6 and TRBJ2-7; 7 bases agree with TRBD1. Germline loops: CDR1 MNHNY, CDR2 SVGAGI (reference sequence). The CDR3 has 15 residues. The J segment lost 5 bases and the V segment lost 6 bases, leaving 13 bases of the junction unmatched. CDR3 loop: CASRAVRGHGNEQYF. CDR3 DNA: TGTGCCAGCAGAGCTGTTAGGGGGCACGGGAACGAGCAGTACTTC.

The chain combines TRBV7-9 with TRBJ2-7; 10 bases align to TRBD2. This CDR3 has 16 amino acids. Germline CDR1 and CDR2: SEHNR and FQNEAQ (reference sequence). V was pared by 2 bases and J by 3 bases, with 7 bases of the junction left unmatched. CDR3 region: CASSLQTSGAIYEQYF. CDR3 DNA: TGTGCCAGCAGCTTACAAACTAGCGGGGCCATCTACGAGCAGTACTTC.

The rearrangement joins TRBV5-4 to TRBJ1-1; a possible D gene is TRBD1 (6 bases). Germline V gene data show CDR1 as SGHNT and CDR2 as YYREEE (reference sequence). This CDR3 has 15 residues. Trimming shortened V by 2 bases and J by 5 bases, and 16 bases separated the two germline ends. The CDR3 spells CASSFGRGTQTEAFF. The CDR3 DNA reads TGTGCCAGCAGCTTCGGCAGGGGCACACAGACTGAAGCTTTCTTT.